Below are 2 T cell receptor beta chains sequenced from a single sample in a study of cytomegalovirus exposure and HLA in healthy donors. It was with 60 Vbeta and 13 Jbeta primers that the PCR ran. Generated by immunoSEQ multiplex PCR, the TCRdb table keeps only in-frame clones and is missing some. The table records 120,000 or so clones, 15% to 19% of them present only once. The source material was PBMCs. The receptors derive from a young woman in good health and CMV-seronegative.

This rearrangement joins TRBV5-6 to TRBJ2-1; 7 positions match TRBD2. Germline V gene sequence: CDR1 SGHDT, CDR2 YYEEEE. CDR3 length: 19 amino acids. Trimming removed 0 bases from V and 0 bases from J; junction bases left unmatched: 12. The CDR3 nucleotides are TGTGCCAGCAGCTTGGACCCTAGCGGAGCCCTTAGCTCCTACAATGAGCAGTTCTTC. Amino acid sequence: CASSLDPSGALSSYNEQFF. The full variable domain, its missing parts supplied by reference TRBV5-6 and TRBJ2-1, is DAGVTQSPTHLIKTRGQQVTLRCSPKSGHDTVSWYQQALGQGPQFIFQYYEEEERQRGNFPDRFSGHQFPNYSSELNVNALLLGDSALYLCASSLDPSGALSSYNEQFFGPGTRLTVL.

This clone occurred many times. V is TRBV5-4 and J is TRBJ1-6; D is perhaps TRBD1 (5 bases). V was trimmed by 0 bases and J by 6 bases, leaving 13 bases between them. This CDR3 is 16 amino acids long. The germline V gene has CDR1 SGHNT and CDR2 YYREEE (reference sequence). CDR3 loop: CASSLAEQGRNSPLHF. The CDR3 DNA sequence: TGTGCCAGCAGCTTGGCCGAGCAGGGCCGTAATTCACCCCTCCACTTT. The full variable domain, rest sourced from reference TRBV5-4 and TRBJ1-6, is ETGVTQSPTHLIKTRGQQVTLRCSSQSGHNTVSWYQQALGQGPQFIFQYYREEENGRGNFPPRFSGLQFPNYSSELNVNALELDDSALYLCASSLAEQGRNSPLHFGNGTRLTVT.